This T cell receptor (beta chain) comes out of a study of T cells expressing NK-cell markers. Study-level information: Among the eight sequenced donors, seven tested HCMV-seropositive and one tested seronegative.

Germline V gene sequence: CDR1 LGHDT, CDR2 YNNKEL (reference sequence). The CDR3 loop spans 16 amino acids. TCRdb re-called the 5' RACE reads, yielding one record per CDR3 amino acid sequence without DNA. The sample holds some 390,000 distinct CDR3 sequences. The receptor was isolated from a woman aged 45 to 65 in good health. The chain employs TRBV3-1 and TRBJ1-2. Sequences were obtained from blood T cells: a sorted CD56 or NKG2C T cell subset, CD4+ or CD8+ T cells, or bulk PBMC T cells (not recorded which). Here the CDR3 reads CASSQEPGRANYGYTF. Based on the CDR3 plus reference TRBV3-1 and TRBJ1-2, the full variable domain is DTAVSQTPKYLVTQMGNDKSIKCEQNLGHDTMYWYKQDSKKFLKIMFSYNNKELIINETVPNRFSPKSPDKAHLNLHINSLELGDSAVYFCASSQEPGRANYGYTFGSGTRLTVV.